These T cell receptor beta chains were read from a single sample in a study of human T cells and chemical hapten exposure. Using its own MiXCR run on the RACE reads, TCRdb lists one record per CDR3 protein. This table has more than 50,000 distinct CDR3 sequences, about 7% appearing once. The starting material was whole blood, obtained in connection with sensitization to the hapten diphenylcyclopropenone (DPC). The receptor source for this set is a young woman with alopecia areata. Some clones in this sample may be carry-over from other donors' samples. Each CDR3 is given with its conserved first and last residue. The D gene is left open where the match is weak. Clone size is given for some rows only: seen once, a few or many times, or a class if the clone is expanded.

clone_size: many
cdr3_length: 14
v_call: TRBV24-1
j_call: TRBJ1-2
d_call: .
cdr3_aa: CATSDRTESYGYTF
cdr3_nt: TGTGCCACCAGTGATCGGACAGAGTCCTATGGCTACACCTTC

clone_size: few
cdr3_length: 20
v_call: TRBV7-3
j_call: TRBJ1-5
d_call: .
cdr3_aa: CASSLIGFSGSTYSNQPQHF
cdr3_nt: TGTGCCAGCAGCTTAATTGGGTTTTCGGGATCCACTTATAGCAATCAGCCCCAGCATTTT

clone_size: few
cdr3_length: 17
v_call: TRBV2
j_call: TRBJ1-6
d_call: .
cdr3_aa: CASSGGRYSSYNSPLHF
cdr3_nt: TGTGCCAGCAGTGGGGGCAGGTACAGCTCCTATAATTCACCCCTCCACTTT

clone_size: many
cdr3_length: 13
v_call: TRBV6-4
j_call: TRBJ1-6
d_call: .
cdr3_aa: CASSEQANSPLHF
cdr3_nt: TGTGCCAGCAGTGAACAGGCCAATTCACCCCTCCACTTT

clone_size: many
cdr3_length: 15
v_call: TRBV5-6
j_call: TRBJ1-1
d_call: .
cdr3_aa: CASSFDAPMNTEAFF
cdr3_nt: TGTGCCAGCAGCTTTGACGCACCTATGAACACTGAAGCTTTCTTT

clone_size: many
cdr3_length: 13
v_call: TRBV6-5
j_call: TRBJ1-1
d_call: .
cdr3_aa: CASSYGPREEAFF
cdr3_nt: TGTGCCAGCAGTTACGGTCCCAGGGAGGAAGCTTTCTTT

clone_size: many
cdr3_length: 18
v_call: TRBV6-1
j_call: TRBJ2-7
d_call: .
cdr3_aa: CASNTGFGWTTVSYEQYF
cdr3_nt: TGTGCCAGCAATACGGGTTTTGGGTGGACGACAGTCTCCTACGAGCAGTACTTC

clone_size: few
cdr3_length: 13
v_call: TRBV7-3
j_call: TRBJ1-2
d_call: .
cdr3_aa: CASSFAGGYGYTF
cdr3_nt: TGTGCCAGCAGCTTCGCCGGCGGCTATGGCTACACCTTC

clone_size: few
cdr3_length: 14
v_call: TRBV18
j_call: TRBJ1-2
d_call: TRBD1
cdr3_aa: CASSPDRENYGYTF
cdr3_nt: TGTGCCAGCTCGCCGGACAGGGAAAACTATGGCTACACCTTC

clone_size: many
cdr3_length: 16
v_call: TRBV4-2
j_call: TRBJ2-7
d_call: TRBD1
cdr3_aa: CASSRTGTGVSYEQYF
cdr3_nt: TGTGCCAGCAGCCGAACCGGGACAGGGGTCTCCTACGAGCAGTACTTC

clone_size: few
cdr3_length: 15
v_call: TRBV6-2/TRBV6-3
j_call: TRBJ2-7
d_call: .
cdr3_aa: CASSPWGEANYEQYF
cdr3_nt: TGTGCCAGCAGTCCGTGGGGGGAAGCTAACTACGAGCAGTACTTC

clone_size: many
cdr3_length: 12
v_call: TRBV5-1
j_call: TRBJ1-4
d_call: .
cdr3_aa: CASSSTGEKLFF
cdr3_nt: TGCGCCAGCAGCTCGACGGGCGAAAAACTGTTTTTT

clone_size: many
cdr3_length: 15
v_call: TRBV6-6
j_call: TRBJ1-2
d_call: .
cdr3_aa: CASSLLDRTNYGYTF
cdr3_nt: TGTGCCAGCAGTCTACTAGACAGAACTAACTATGGCTACACCTTC

clone_size: many
cdr3_length: 14
v_call: TRBV12-3/TRBV12-4
j_call: TRBJ1-1
d_call: .
cdr3_aa: CASSLTGVNTEAFF
cdr3_nt: TGTGCCAGCAGCTTGACAGGTGTGAACACTGAAGCTTTCTTT

clone_size: many
cdr3_length: 12
v_call: TRBV6-5
j_call: TRBJ1-1
d_call: .
cdr3_aa: CASSYGGTEAFF
cdr3_nt: TGTGCCAGCAGTTACGGAGGCACTGAAGCTTTCTTT

clone_size: many
cdr3_length: 13
v_call: TRBV20-1
j_call: TRBJ2-3
d_call: .
cdr3_aa: CSARDPRDANQYF
cdr3_nt: TGCAGTGCTAGAGATCCCCGGGACGCCAACCAGTATTTT

clone_size: many
cdr3_length: 14
v_call: TRBV3-1
j_call: TRBJ1-2
d_call: .
cdr3_aa: CASSQGTASYGYTF
cdr3_nt: TGTGCCAGCAGCCAAGGGACAGCCAGCTATGGCTACACCTTC

clone_size: few
cdr3_length: 13
v_call: TRBV10-3
j_call: TRBJ2-3
d_call: .
cdr3_aa: CAIKEQSTDTQYF
cdr3_nt: TGTGCCATCAAGGAACAGAGCACAGATACGCAGTATTTT

clone_size: many
cdr3_length: 18
v_call: TRBV7-9
j_call: TRBJ2-6
d_call: .
cdr3_aa: CASSFSGFKGAGANVLTF
cdr3_nt: TGTGCCAGCAGCTTCTCTGGCTTTAAGGGCGCTGGGGCCAACGTCCTGACTTTC

clone_size: few
cdr3_length: 14
v_call: TRBV20-1
j_call: TRBJ1-2
d_call: TRBD1
cdr3_aa: CSARRYRDSPGYTF
cdr3_nt: TGCAGTGCTAGACGCTACAGGGACAGCCCTGGCTACACCTTC

clone_size: many
cdr3_length: 12
v_call: TRBV18
j_call: TRBJ1-5
d_call: .
cdr3_aa: CASSPTGQPQHF
cdr3_nt: TGTGCCAGCTCACCGACCGGGCAGCCCCAGCATTTT

clone_size: few
cdr3_length: 16
v_call: TRBV10-3
j_call: TRBJ2-7
d_call: .
cdr3_aa: CAISSQREGIFYEQYF
cdr3_nt: TGTGCCATCAGTTCCCAGAGAGAAGGCATATTCTACGAGCAGTACTTC

clone_size: few
cdr3_length: 13
v_call: TRBV19
j_call: TRBJ2-3
d_call: .
cdr3_aa: CASQGLVADTQYF
cdr3_nt: TGTGCCAGCCAGGGGTTGGTGGCAGATACGCAGTATTTT

clone_size: many
cdr3_length: 16
v_call: TRBV6-2/TRBV6-3
j_call: TRBJ2-5
d_call: TRBD2
cdr3_aa: CASSSGIAGEKETQYF
cdr3_nt: TGTGCCAGCAGTTCTGGGATAGCGGGGGAGAAAGAGACCCAGTACTTC

clone_size: many
cdr3_length: 14
v_call: TRBV6-6
j_call: TRBJ1-2
d_call: .
cdr3_aa: CASSTRELGDGYTF
cdr3_nt: TGTGCCAGCAGTACCAGGGAATTAGGGGATGGCTACACCTTC

clone_size: many
cdr3_length: 13
v_call: TRBV20-1
j_call: TRBJ1-6
d_call: .
cdr3_aa: CSARQGIGSPLHF
cdr3_nt: TGCAGTGCTAGACAGGGTATTGGGTCACCCCTCCACTTT

clone_size: many
cdr3_length: 15
v_call: TRBV5-1
j_call: TRBJ1-2
d_call: .
cdr3_aa: CASSSEYGTDYGYTF
cdr3_nt: TGCGCCAGCAGCTCCGAATACGGGACGGACTATGGCTACACCTTC

clone_size: many
cdr3_length: 16
v_call: TRBV5-6
j_call: TRBJ1-5
d_call: .
cdr3_aa: CASSSTWWDSNQPQHF
cdr3_nt: TGTGCCAGCAGCTCAACGTGGTGGGATAGCAATCAGCCCCAGCATTTT

clone_size: .
cdr3_length: 15
v_call: TRBV6-4
j_call: TRBJ2-1
d_call: .
cdr3_aa: CASSTVAGNLGEQFF
cdr3_nt: TGTGCCAGCAGTACAGTGGCAGGGAACTTAGGTGAGCAGTTCTTC

clone_size: many
cdr3_length: 12
v_call: TRBV6-2/TRBV6-3
j_call: TRBJ2-3
d_call: .
cdr3_aa: CASSYGSDTQYF
cdr3_nt: TGTGCCAGCAGTTACGGGTCAGATACGCAGTATTTT

clone_size: many
cdr3_length: 12
v_call: TRBV18
j_call: TRBJ2-5
d_call: .
cdr3_aa: CASSPSQETQYF
cdr3_nt: TGTGCCAGCTCACCCAGCCAAGAGACCCAGTACTTC

clone_size: few
cdr3_length: 17
v_call: TRBV15
j_call: TRBJ2-5
d_call: .
cdr3_aa: CATSRGRGGTLQETQYF
cdr3_nt: TGTGCCACCAGCAGAGGCAGAGGGGGGACCCTACAAGAGACCCAGTACTTC

clone_size: many
cdr3_length: 13
v_call: TRBV20-1
j_call: TRBJ2-7
d_call: .
cdr3_aa: CSAQGLAAYEQYF
cdr3_nt: TGCAGTGCCCAGGGACTCGCTGCCTACGAGCAGTACTTC

clone_size: .
cdr3_length: 14
v_call: TRBV7-3
j_call: TRBJ1-6
d_call: .
cdr3_aa: CASSPRGGVSPLHF
cdr3_nt: TGTGCCAGCAGCCCTCGCGGAGGGGTATCACCCCTCCACTTT

clone_size: many
cdr3_length: 15
v_call: TRBV18
j_call: TRBJ2-1
d_call: .
cdr3_aa: CASSPGNTLGNEQFF
cdr3_nt: TGTGCCAGCTCACCAGGGAATACCTTAGGCAATGAGCAGTTCTTC